This T cell receptor (beta chain) is from a study of cytomegalovirus exposure and HLA in healthy donors. The PCR ran on 60 Vbeta and 13 Jbeta primers. Libraries were prepared by immunoSEQ multiplex PCR; TCRdb keeps only in-frame clonotypes and omits some of them. The profile shows tens of thousands of clones, 70% to 85% of them singletons. In its sample, this clone was seen a few times. Its antigen is still unknown. At one end the junction does not follow the germline gene, possibly because of a read error. Overall study results and limits: CMV serostatus was the sole immune exposure data available. What TCR beta sequences reportedly achieved was accurate prediction of HLA-A and HLA-B alleles in most subjects.

Germline V gene data show CDR1 as SEHNR and CDR2 as FQNEAQ (reference sequence). The CDR3 is 18 residues long. The sequence came from a woman younger than 35 in good health and CMV-seronegative. Sequencing input: PBMCs. The chain is built from TRBV7-9 and TRBJ2-7; a weak D match, TRBD2 (7 bases). The CDR3: CSSSSPALAGAVTYEQYF. In DNA, the CDR3 is TGTTCCAGCAGCTCCCCCGCCCTGGCGGGGGCCGTAACCTACGAGCAGTACTTC.